This T cell receptor beta chain was recorded in a study of blood T cells in healthy people across ages. General observations from the study: Roughly linear age-related decline in beta diversity appeared, significant by age roughly 40. Naive and antigen-experienced cells could not be conclusively compared, given unsorted PBMCs.

Using a J-beta primer mix together with a sample-barcoded 5' primer, a second PCR was run for roughly 6 to 12 cycles. TCRdb re-analysed the 5' RACE reads in MiXCR, keeping a single row per CDR3 protein. The sample holds 1.5 million to 2 million distinct CDR3 sequences, roughly 27% seen once. CDR3 size: 17 residues. Germline assignment: CDR1 MNHEY and CDR2 SVGAGI. Each donor supplied roughly 9.2 milliliters of peripheral blood. A note on this clonotype: Its antigen is as yet unknown. Sequence at one end of the junction differs from germline and may be a read error.

The sequenced material came from blood. The source is a woman aged 25 to 39 in good health. V and J are TRBV6-5 and TRBJ2-7, with D possibly being TRBD2 (6 bases). The CDR3 loop reads CASSLLGSGTLDYDQYF. CDR3 nucleotide sequence: TGTGCCAGCAGTCTACTCGGTTCTGGGACGTTGGACTACGACCAGTACTTC.